These T cell receptor beta chains were read from a single sample in a study of blood T cell repertoires in COVID-19. Measured with immunoSEQ multiplex PCR; TCRdb has only the in-frame clones, and not every one. Among 450,000 to 500,000 clones listed, approximately 85% were seen once. The sequenced sample consisted of peripheral blood. Receptors originate from a human donor in a cohort sampled during active COVID-19. Each CDR3 is given with its conserved first and last residue. Each record gives: clone size, D gene, CDR3 length, V gene, J gene, CDR3 DNA, CDR3 protein. The D gene is left open where the match is weak. Where a row states a size, it is once, few, many or the class of an expanded clone; other rows omit it.

clone_size: -; d_call: TRBD1; cdr3_length: 14; v_call: TRBV5-3; j_call: TRBJ2-3; cdr3_nt: TGTGCCAGAAGCTTCGGGACAGTCCCGGATACGCAGTATTTT; cdr3_aa: CARSFGTVPDTQYF
clone_size: once; d_call: TRBD1; cdr3_length: 15; v_call: TRBV24-1; j_call: TRBJ2-2; cdr3_nt: TGTGCCACCAGTGATCGACAGGGCGGGACCGGGGAGCTGTTTTTT; cdr3_aa: CATSDRQGGTGELFF
clone_size: few; d_call: TRBD1; cdr3_length: 15; v_call: TRBV19; j_call: TRBJ2-6; cdr3_nt: TGTGCCAGTAGTACGGGCGGGGACAGGAACAACGTCCTGACTTTC; cdr3_aa: CASSTGGDRNNVLTF
clone_size: -; d_call: TRBD1; cdr3_length: 14; v_call: TRBV28; j_call: TRBJ1-4; cdr3_nt: TGTGCCAGCAGAGGGGGCGCGACTAATGAAAAACTGTTTTTT; cdr3_aa: CASRGGATNEKLFF
clone_size: -; d_call: -; cdr3_length: 16; v_call: TRBV21-1; j_call: TRBJ2-1; cdr3_nt: TGTGCCAGCAGCAAACACAGAGCGGTGGTGTACGGTGAGCAGTTCTTC; cdr3_aa: CASSKHRAVVYGEQFF
clone_size: -; d_call: TRBD1; cdr3_length: 14; v_call: TRBV19; j_call: TRBJ1-5; cdr3_nt: TGTGCCAGTGGAAAGACAGGGGCGAGGCAGCCCCAGCATTTT; cdr3_aa: CASGKTGARQPQHF
clone_size: -; d_call: TRBD1; cdr3_length: 14; v_call: TRBV6-2/TRBV6-3; j_call: TRBJ1-2; cdr3_nt: TGTGCCAGCAGTGACGGACAGGCCGGCTATGGCTACACCTTC; cdr3_aa: CASSDGQAGYGYTF
clone_size: -; d_call: -; cdr3_length: 16; v_call: TRBV15; j_call: TRBJ2-6; cdr3_nt: TGTGCCACCAGCAAGGGGCCCAGCTCTGGGGCCAACGTCCTGACTTTC; cdr3_aa: CATSKGPSSGANVLTF
clone_size: -; d_call: TRBD1; cdr3_length: 13; v_call: TRBV6-5; j_call: TRBJ1-4; cdr3_nt: TGTGCCAGCTCCTACAGGGGGAATGAAAAACTGTTTTTT; cdr3_aa: CASSYRGNEKLFF
clone_size: -; d_call: -; cdr3_length: 13; v_call: TRBV23-1; j_call: TRBJ2-3; cdr3_nt: TGCGCCGTAAAAGTAGCCAGCACAGATACGCAGTATTTT; cdr3_aa: CAVKVASTDTQYF
clone_size: -; d_call: -; cdr3_length: 16; v_call: TRBV19; j_call: TRBJ2-7; cdr3_nt: TGTGCCAGTAGTATGGGGCACTTCAGGGGAACCTACGAGCAGTACTTC; cdr3_aa: CASSMGHFRGTYEQYF
clone_size: -; d_call: -; cdr3_length: 15; v_call: TRBV29-1; j_call: TRBJ1-3; cdr3_nt: TGCAGCGTTACGGAACGCGGAACCTCTGGAAACACCATATATTTT; cdr3_aa: CSVTERGTSGNTIYF
clone_size: -; d_call: TRBD1; cdr3_length: 14; v_call: TRBV10-2; j_call: TRBJ1-3; cdr3_nt: TGCGCCAGCAGCGTGACAGGGTATGGAAACACCATATATTTT; cdr3_aa: CASSVTGYGNTIYF
clone_size: -; d_call: -; cdr3_length: 14; v_call: TRBV11-2; j_call: TRBJ1-3; cdr3_nt: TGTGCCAGCAGCTTAGGGGCGCCGGGAAACACCATATATTTT; cdr3_aa: CASSLGAPGNTIYF
clone_size: -; d_call: TRBD1; cdr3_length: 13; v_call: TRBV12-3/TRBV12-4; j_call: TRBJ2-7; cdr3_nt: TGTGCCAACGGGACAGGAATCCCCTACGAGCAGTACTTC; cdr3_aa: CANGTGIPYEQYF
clone_size: once; d_call: -; cdr3_length: 13; v_call: TRBV12-5; j_call: TRBJ1-2; cdr3_nt: TGTGCTAGTGGTTTGGGCCCCAACAATGGCTACACCTTC; cdr3_aa: CASGLGPNNGYTF
clone_size: -; d_call: TRBD1; cdr3_length: 17; v_call: TRBV9; j_call: TRBJ2-2; cdr3_nt: TGTGCCAGCAGCTTACGACGGGACAGGGTAAATACCGGGGAGCTGTTTTTT; cdr3_aa: CASSLRRDRVNTGELFF
clone_size: -; d_call: -; cdr3_length: 13; v_call: TRBV28; j_call: TRBJ1-2; cdr3_nt: TGTGCCAGCGTGGGGCAGGGACTTTATGGCTACACCTTC; cdr3_aa: CASVGQGLYGYTF
clone_size: -; d_call: TRBD2; cdr3_length: 17; v_call: TRBV2; j_call: TRBJ2-1; cdr3_nt: TGTGCCAGTGGGGAGCCGGCTAGCGGGAGTTTTGGCAATGAGCAGTTCTTC; cdr3_aa: CASGEPASGSFGNEQFF
clone_size: -; d_call: -; cdr3_length: 16; v_call: TRBV24-1; j_call: TRBJ2-7; cdr3_nt: TGTGCCACCAGTGAGTCGGACTTACTTAATCCCTACGAGCAGTACTTC; cdr3_aa: CATSESDLLNPYEQYF
clone_size: -; d_call: TRBD1; cdr3_length: 14; v_call: TRBV7-9; j_call: TRBJ2-7; cdr3_nt: TGTGCCAGCAGCTTGGGACAGGGCTTCTACGAGCAGTACTTC; cdr3_aa: CASSLGQGFYEQYF
clone_size: once; d_call: -; cdr3_length: 13; v_call: TRBV7-3; j_call: TRBJ2-3; cdr3_nt: TGTGCCAGCAGCTTAATCGTCCCAGATACGCAGTATTTT; cdr3_aa: CASSLIVPDTQYF
clone_size: -; d_call: -; cdr3_length: 17; v_call: TRBV7-2; j_call: TRBJ1-4; cdr3_nt: TGTGCCAGCAGCTTAAAGTCTGGCGGGTCTGGACGTGAAAAACTGTTTTTT; cdr3_aa: CASSLKSGGSGREKLFF
clone_size: -; d_call: TRBD1; cdr3_length: 15; v_call: TRBV10-3; j_call: TRBJ2-2; cdr3_nt: TGTGCCATTCCCTCGGGACAGGGGGCTACCGGGGAGCTGTTTTTT; cdr3_aa: CAIPSGQGATGELFF
clone_size: few; d_call: TRBD1; cdr3_length: 16; v_call: TRBV6-5; j_call: TRBJ1-5; cdr3_nt: TGTGCCAGCAGTTCGGGACAGGGAGTGGGCAATCAGCCCCAGCATTTT; cdr3_aa: CASSSGQGVGNQPQHF
clone_size: -; d_call: TRBD2; cdr3_length: 15; v_call: TRBV7-8; j_call: TRBJ2-7; cdr3_nt: TGTGCCAGCAGCCCCGGAGGGGGACTAGCCTACGAGCAGTACTTC; cdr3_aa: CASSPGGGLAYEQYF
clone_size: -; d_call: TRBD2; cdr3_length: 14; v_call: TRBV10-3; j_call: TRBJ2-1; cdr3_nt: TGTGCCATCAGTGCTAGCGGGCCGTACAATGAGCAGTTCTTC; cdr3_aa: CAISASGPYNEQFF
clone_size: -; d_call: TRBD2; cdr3_length: 18; v_call: TRBV4-2; j_call: TRBJ2-1; cdr3_nt: TGTGCCAGCAGCCCAGTCACTAGCGGGAGTACCACCTACAATGAGCAGTTCTTC; cdr3_aa: CASSPVTSGSTTYNEQFF
clone_size: -; d_call: -; cdr3_length: 15; v_call: TRBV6-5; j_call: TRBJ1-2; cdr3_nt: TGTGCCAGCAGTCTCACCGGGACACGGACCTATGGCTACACCTTC; cdr3_aa: CASSLTGTRTYGYTF
clone_size: -; d_call: TRBD1; cdr3_length: 13; v_call: TRBV5-6; j_call: TRBJ2-3; cdr3_nt: TGTGCCAGCAGCCCTGACAGGGCAGATACGCAGTATTTT; cdr3_aa: CASSPDRADTQYF
clone_size: -; d_call: TRBD2; cdr3_length: 16; v_call: TRBV5-6; j_call: TRBJ2-7; cdr3_nt: TGTGCCAGCAGCAGGACTAGCGGGAGTTTGTCAGCCGAGCAGTACTTC; cdr3_aa: CASSRTSGSLSAEQYF
clone_size: -; d_call: -; cdr3_length: 16; v_call: TRBV6-5; j_call: TRBJ1-3; cdr3_nt: TGTGCCAGCAGTTACTCGAGCCCCCCGGGAGGCAACACCATATATTTT; cdr3_aa: CASSYSSPPGGNTIYF
clone_size: -; d_call: TRBD1; cdr3_length: 16; v_call: TRBV2; j_call: TRBJ1-2; cdr3_nt: TGTGCCAGCAGTAACGAACAGGGGGCGGTACACTATGGCTACACCTTC; cdr3_aa: CASSNEQGAVHYGYTF
clone_size: -; d_call: TRBD1; cdr3_length: 13; v_call: TRBV19; j_call: TRBJ2-1; cdr3_nt: TGTGCCAGTAGTAGGGAAGACAGGGCCAACCAGTTCTTC; cdr3_aa: CASSREDRANQFF
clone_size: -; d_call: TRBD2; cdr3_length: 17; v_call: TRBV11-3; j_call: TRBJ2-2; cdr3_nt: TGTGCCAGCAGCTTAGGTGGGACTAGCGGTGTTACCGGGGAGCTGTTTTTT; cdr3_aa: CASSLGGTSGVTGELFF
clone_size: -; d_call: -; cdr3_length: 13; v_call: TRBV30; j_call: TRBJ2-7; cdr3_nt: TGTGCCTGGACCTACGGTCAGGGCTACGAGCAGTACTTC; cdr3_aa: CAWTYGQGYEQYF
clone_size: -; d_call: -; cdr3_length: 16; v_call: TRBV9; j_call: TRBJ1-4; cdr3_nt: TGTGCCAGCAGCCCTCGCACTTCTGCAACTAATGAAAAACTGTTTTTT; cdr3_aa: CASSPRTSATNEKLFF
clone_size: -; d_call: -; cdr3_length: 17; v_call: TRBV6-2/TRBV6-3; j_call: TRBJ2-1; cdr3_nt: TGTGCCAGCAGTTACTCGATTAAGGTGGGAGAGGGCAATGAGCAGTTCTTC; cdr3_aa: CASSYSIKVGEGNEQFF
clone_size: -; d_call: TRBD1; cdr3_length: 17; v_call: TRBV5-1; j_call: TRBJ2-3; cdr3_nt: TGCGCCAGCAGCTTGCAACAGGGGGCGTATAGCACAGATACGCAGTATTTT; cdr3_aa: CASSLQQGAYSTDTQYF